This TCR beta chain was identified during a study of cytomegalovirus exposure and HLA in healthy donors. Trimming removed 1 base from V and 7 bases from J, with 7 bases in between. The length of the CDR3 is 11 residues. Germline V gene sequence: CDR1 GTSNPN, CDR2 SVGIG (reference sequence). The primer mix had 60 Vbeta and 13 Jbeta primers. Source study methods: About 9.9 million of the 60 million to 80 million unique TCR beta chains counted in a later analysis were shared. Clones were read by immunoSEQ multiplex PCR, and TCRdb kept only the in-frame ones, dropping some. V and J calls and clone size are those listed in that table; D and trimming were worked out from the DNA. Among over 85,000 clones, 69% were seen once, and the ten largest hold less than 1.5%.

The specimen sequenced was PBMCs. This rearrangement joins TRBV30 to TRBJ1-1; the D gene is possibly TRBD1 (5 bases). The receptor was isolated from a female donor in good health and CMV-seronegative. The CDR3 nucleotides are TGTGCCTGGAGTGGAGGACATGAAGCTTTCTTT. Translated, it gives CAWSGGHEAFF.